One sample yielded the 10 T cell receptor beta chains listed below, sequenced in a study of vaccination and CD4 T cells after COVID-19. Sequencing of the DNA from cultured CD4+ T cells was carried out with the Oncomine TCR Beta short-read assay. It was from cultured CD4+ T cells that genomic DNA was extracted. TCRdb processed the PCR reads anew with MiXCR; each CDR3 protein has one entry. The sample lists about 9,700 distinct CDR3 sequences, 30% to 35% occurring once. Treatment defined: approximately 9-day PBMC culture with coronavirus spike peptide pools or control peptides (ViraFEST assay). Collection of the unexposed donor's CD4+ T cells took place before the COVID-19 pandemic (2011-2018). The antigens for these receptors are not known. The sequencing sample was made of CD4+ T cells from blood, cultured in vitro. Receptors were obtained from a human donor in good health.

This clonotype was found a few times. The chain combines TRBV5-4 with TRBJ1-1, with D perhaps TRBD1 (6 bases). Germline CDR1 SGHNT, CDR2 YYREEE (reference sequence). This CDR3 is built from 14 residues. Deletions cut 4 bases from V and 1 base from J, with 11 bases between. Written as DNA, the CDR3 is TGTGCCAGCAGCCTATACAGGGCGAACACTGAAGCTTTCTTT. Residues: CASSLYRANTEAFF.

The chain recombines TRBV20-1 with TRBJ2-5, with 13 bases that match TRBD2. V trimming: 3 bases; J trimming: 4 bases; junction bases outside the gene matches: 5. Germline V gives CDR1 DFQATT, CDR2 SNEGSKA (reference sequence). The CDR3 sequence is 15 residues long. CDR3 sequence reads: CSARGLAGSRETQYF. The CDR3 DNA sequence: TGCAGTGCTAGGGGACTAGCGGGAAGTCGAGAGACCCAGTACTTC.

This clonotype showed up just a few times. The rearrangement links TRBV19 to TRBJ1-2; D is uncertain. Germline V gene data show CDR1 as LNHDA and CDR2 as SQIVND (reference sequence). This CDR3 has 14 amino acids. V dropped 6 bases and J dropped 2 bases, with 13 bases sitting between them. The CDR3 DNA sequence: TGTGCCAGTAGCCCTATCGGGATCAACTATGGCTACACCTTC. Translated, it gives CASSPIGINYGYTF. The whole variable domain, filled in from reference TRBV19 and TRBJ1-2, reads DGGITQSPKYLFRKEGQNVTLSCEQNLNHDAMYWYRQDPGQGLRLIYYSQIVNDFQKGDIAEGYSVSREKKESFPLTVTSAQKNPTAFYLCASSPIGINYGYTFGSGTRLTVV.

CDR3 sequence reads: CSVDSEVVTEAFF. The CDR3 DNA is TGCAGCGTTGATTCTGAGGTGGTAACTGAAGCTTTCTTT. The rearrangement joins TRBV29-1 to TRBJ1-1; D unresolved. Deletions cut 3 bases from V and 5 bases from J, with 13 bases between. Germline V CDR1 and CDR2: SQVTM, ANQGSEA. The CDR3 extends over 13 amino acids.

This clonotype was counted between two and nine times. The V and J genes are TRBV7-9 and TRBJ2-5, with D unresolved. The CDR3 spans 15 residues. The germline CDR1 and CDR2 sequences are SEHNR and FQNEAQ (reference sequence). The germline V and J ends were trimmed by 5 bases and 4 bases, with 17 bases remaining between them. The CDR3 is CASSQLDFDAETQYF. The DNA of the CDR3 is TGTGCCAGCAGCCAACTGGATTTCGATGCAGAGACCCAGTACTTC. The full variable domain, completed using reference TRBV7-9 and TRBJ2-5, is DTGVSQNPRHKITKRGQNVTFRCDPISEHNRLYWYRQTLGQGPEFLTYFQNEAQLEKSRLLSDRFSAERPKGSFSTLEIQRTEQGDSAMYLCASSQLDFDAETQYFGPGTRLLVL.

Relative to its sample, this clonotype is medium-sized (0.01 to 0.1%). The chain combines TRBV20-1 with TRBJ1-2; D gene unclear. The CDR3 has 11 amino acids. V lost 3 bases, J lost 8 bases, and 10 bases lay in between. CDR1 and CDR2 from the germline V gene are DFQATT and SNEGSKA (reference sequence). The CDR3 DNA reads TGCAGTGCTAGGGACCTCGTCGGCTACACCTTC. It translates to CSARDLVGYTF.

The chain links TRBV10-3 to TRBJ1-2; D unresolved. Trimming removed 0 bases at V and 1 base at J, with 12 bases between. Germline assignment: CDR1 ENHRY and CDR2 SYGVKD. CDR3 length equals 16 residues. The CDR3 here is CAISESSGWVNYGYTF. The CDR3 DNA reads TGTGCCATCAGTGAGTCCAGCGGGTGGGTTAACTATGGCTACACCTTC.

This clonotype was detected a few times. The CDR3 is CASSEWVHGTGDSPLHF. The CDR3 DNA reads as TGTGCCAGCAGTGAATGGGTCCACGGGACAGGGGATTCACCCCTCCACTTT. The genes are TRBV6-1 and TRBJ1-6; 10 positions match TRBD1. Per germline, CDR1 MNHNS and CDR2 SASEGT. This CDR3 region has 17 residues. V trimming: 2 bases; J trimming: 8 bases; junction bases outside the gene matches: 9.

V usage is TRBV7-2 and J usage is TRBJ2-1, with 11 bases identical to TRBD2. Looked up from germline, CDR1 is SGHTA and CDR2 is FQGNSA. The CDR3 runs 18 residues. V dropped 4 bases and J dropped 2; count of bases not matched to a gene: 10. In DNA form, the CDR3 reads TGTGCCAGCAGCTCCCCCGCTAGCGGGAGGAGGACCTACAATGAGCAGTTCTTC. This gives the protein CASSSPASGRRTYNEQFF.

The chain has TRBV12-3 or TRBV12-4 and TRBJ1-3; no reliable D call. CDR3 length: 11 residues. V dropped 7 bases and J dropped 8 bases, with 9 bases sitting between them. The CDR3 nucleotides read TGTGCCAGCAAAGGGCGGGACACCATATATTTT. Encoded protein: CASKGRDTIYF.